The T cell receptor (beta chain) under discussion was sequenced for a study of T cells in Graves' hyperthyroidism and ophthalmopathy (dated by TCRdb to about 2019). Turning to the overall study: Peripheral blood was sampled at the time of initial diagnosis, prior to any treatment. To identify TCR V-J signatures that set the groups apart, the researchers used a discovery cohort of roughly 100 patients, made up of roughly 45 with Graves' ophthalmopathy and 57 with stable Graves' hyperthyroidism. Whether ophthalmopathy could be predicted prospectively was tested in an independent validation cohort made up of approximately 19 hyperthyroidism patients plus 17 patients who later progressed to ophthalmopathy. The 100 or so discovery patients were divided at random into training and test sets in a 7:3 ratio. In six Graves' hyperthyroidism patients, the study also compared T-cell repertoires from thyroid tissue with T-cell repertoires from blood. Once sampling was done, hyperthyroidism patients were given methimazole at a starting dose of 30 mg daily, whereas ophthalmopathy patients were given high-dose intravenous methylprednisolone. According to the paper, TCR Vbeta CDR3 sequencing was carried out on 135 peripheral blood samples, which came from fewer than 50 ophthalmopathy, some 73 hyperthyroidism and approximately 17 progressor patients.

A word on this clonotype: Its antigen is unknown. Base quality data are lacking; no much larger clone is found one base away.

The TCR beta CDR3 regions were amplified from the RNA transcripts. The first round of RT-PCR for the TCR CDR3 was performed with the HTBI primer set and the Qiagen OneStep RT-PCR kit. A second multiplex PCR round built the libraries, followed by size selection and purification. Libraries were sequenced paired-end with 100 bp reads on an Illumina HiSeq2000. The original methods were these. SOAPnuke was used to process the raw data, with reads discarded if the reads contained adapters or uncalled bases, had a mean Phred below 15, or lacked an exact constant-primer or identifier match. COPE v1.2.5 was used to merge the high-quality paired reads, and each unique nucleotide sequence was defined as a clonotype. MiTCR v1.1 was used to align the clonotypes against IMGT TRBV, TRBD and TRBJ reference segments. Analysis was restricted to V-J combinations with a frequency above 0.0001, which covered roughly 99% of repertoires. The TCS score was defined as the ratio of F50 (clonal expansion) to E x V (chaos), calculated using BLOSUM62-based TCRdist between CDR3 peptides within each V-J. Welch's t-statistics and random forest reduced roughly 530 V-J features to about 12, which were used in a naive Bayes classifier (R e1071). In TCRdb, the public reads were trimmed at Q25 with fastp and aligned with MiXCR, with productive beta chains retained. Each CDR3 protein gets just one entry, which takes the most common genes and DNA from the rows behind it. The V and J calls here are based on TCRdb, not the publication. The sample table records a few hundred thousand distinct CDR3 sequences; less than 20% of these occur just once. The ten most abundant clones make up 35% to 40% of the sample.

CDR3 length: 12 amino acids, cysteine to phenylalanine. Of all the DNA, just the CDR3 is kept, 36 bases in frame from base 1. As encoded in the germline V gene, CDR1 is KGHSH while CDR2 is LQKENI. V ends up 5 bases short and J 9 bases short, with an unmatched junction base count of 7. Moderately to severely active disease, a Clinical Activity Score of at least 3, a NOSPECS grade of at least 4, and a duration under 3 months were present in ophthalmopathy patients. The study excluded patients with uncontrolled infections, other autoimmune diseases, pregnancy or lactation. Diagnoses were established on the basis of clinical symptoms, serum thyroxine and TRAb, thyroid ultrasound, and orbital computed tomography. PBMCs were isolated from roughly 10 ml of fresh peripheral blood by Ficoll-Paque density gradient centrifugation. Total RNA was extracted with Trizol reagent, and quality was checked on an Agilent 2100 Bioanalyzer.

Beyond this particular receptor, the publication reports: A model built on a 13 V-J signature distinguished ophthalmopathy from stable hyperthyroidism, reaching roughly 88% sensitivity and 81% to 83% specificity in cross-validation and 80%/75% in testing. Most expanded thyroid clonotypes (frequency above 0.001) were also detected in blood, a finding suggesting that blood repertoires may reflect thyroid immune responses. In validation, the model predicted progression to ophthalmopathy with 55% to 71% sensitivity and 72% to 85% specificity, a median of about 6 months before onset. No statistical method was used to fix the sample size in advance, and group allocation was not hidden from the investigators.

This clonotype was obtained from a man in his forties or fifties with Graves' ophthalmopathy. The sequencing input was blood. The V gene is TRBV18 and the J gene is TRBJ2-7; 7 bases in the middle match TRBD1. The CDR3 protein: CASSSEQGSQYF. The nucleotide sequence reads as follows: TGTGCCAGCTCATCGGAACAGGGGTCGCAGTACTTC.